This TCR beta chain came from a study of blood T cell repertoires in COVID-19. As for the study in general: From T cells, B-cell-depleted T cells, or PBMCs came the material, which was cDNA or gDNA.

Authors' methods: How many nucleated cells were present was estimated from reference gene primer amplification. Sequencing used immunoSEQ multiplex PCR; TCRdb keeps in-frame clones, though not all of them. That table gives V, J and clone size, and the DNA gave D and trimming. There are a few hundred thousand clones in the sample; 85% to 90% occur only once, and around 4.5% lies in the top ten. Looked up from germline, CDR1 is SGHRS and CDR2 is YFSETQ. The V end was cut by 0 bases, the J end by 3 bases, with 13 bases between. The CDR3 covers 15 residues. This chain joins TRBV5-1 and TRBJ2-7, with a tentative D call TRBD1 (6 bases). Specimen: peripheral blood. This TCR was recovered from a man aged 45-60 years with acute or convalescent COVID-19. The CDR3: CASSLARGKVYEQYF. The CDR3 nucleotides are TGCGCCAGCAGCTTGGCCAGGGGTAAGGTCTACGAGCAGTACTTC. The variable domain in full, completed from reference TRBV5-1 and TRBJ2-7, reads KAGVTQTPRYLIKTRGQQVTLSCSPISGHRSVSWYQQTPGQGLQFLFEYFSETQRNKGNFPGRFSGRQFSNSRSEMNVSTLELGDSALYLCASSLARGKVYEQYFGPGTRLTVT.